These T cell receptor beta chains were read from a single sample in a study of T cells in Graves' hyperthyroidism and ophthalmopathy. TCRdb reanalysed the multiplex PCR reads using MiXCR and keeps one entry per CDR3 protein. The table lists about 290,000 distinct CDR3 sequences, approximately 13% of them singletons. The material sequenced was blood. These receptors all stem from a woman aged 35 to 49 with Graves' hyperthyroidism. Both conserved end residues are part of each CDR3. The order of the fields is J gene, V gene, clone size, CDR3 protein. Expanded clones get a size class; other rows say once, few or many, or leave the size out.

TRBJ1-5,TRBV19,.,CGSRGPNQPQHF
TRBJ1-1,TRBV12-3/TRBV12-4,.,CASSPRRRISEAFF
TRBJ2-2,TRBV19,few,CASSIMDAGELFF
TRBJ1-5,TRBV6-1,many,CASSEGYSNQPQHF
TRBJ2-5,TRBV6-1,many,CASRGTFQETQYF
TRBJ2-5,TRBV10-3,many,CAISRGLGETQYF
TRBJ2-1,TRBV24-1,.,CATSERTSGKGEQFF
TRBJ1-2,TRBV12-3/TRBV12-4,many,CASSRQGLTNYGYTF
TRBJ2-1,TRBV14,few,CASSQWGGGRNEQFF
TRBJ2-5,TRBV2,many,CASRYRTTQETQYF
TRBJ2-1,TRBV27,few,CASRQGVYNEQFF
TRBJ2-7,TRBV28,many,CASSFHTGRAYEQYF
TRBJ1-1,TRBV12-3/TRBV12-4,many,CASSFPRGMNTEAFF
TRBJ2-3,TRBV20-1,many,CSAKRGVLDTQYF
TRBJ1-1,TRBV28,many,CASSWRPEENTEAFF
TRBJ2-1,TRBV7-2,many,CASSFRGVVSDEQFF
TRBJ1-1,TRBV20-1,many,CSARPTGRGAFF
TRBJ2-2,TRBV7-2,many,CASSSQGAGSTGELFF
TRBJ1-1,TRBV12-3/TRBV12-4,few,CASSRTGTGYTEAFF
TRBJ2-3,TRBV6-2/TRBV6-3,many,CASSTSSSDSTDTQYF
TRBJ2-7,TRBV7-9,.,CASSLGSQAGHYEQYF
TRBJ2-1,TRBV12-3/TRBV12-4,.,CASSFGAVRNEQFF
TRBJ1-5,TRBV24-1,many,CATSDSGQERVNQPQHF
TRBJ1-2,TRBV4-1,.,CASSQVGRTDYGYTF
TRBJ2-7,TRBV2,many,CASRTSGGRPEQYF
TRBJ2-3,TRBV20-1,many,CSALKGAPGTQYF
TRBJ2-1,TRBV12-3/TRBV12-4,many,CASRSTRDEQFF
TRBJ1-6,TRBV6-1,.,CASSRTENSPLHF
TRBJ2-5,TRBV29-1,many,CSVDPSGSGETQYF